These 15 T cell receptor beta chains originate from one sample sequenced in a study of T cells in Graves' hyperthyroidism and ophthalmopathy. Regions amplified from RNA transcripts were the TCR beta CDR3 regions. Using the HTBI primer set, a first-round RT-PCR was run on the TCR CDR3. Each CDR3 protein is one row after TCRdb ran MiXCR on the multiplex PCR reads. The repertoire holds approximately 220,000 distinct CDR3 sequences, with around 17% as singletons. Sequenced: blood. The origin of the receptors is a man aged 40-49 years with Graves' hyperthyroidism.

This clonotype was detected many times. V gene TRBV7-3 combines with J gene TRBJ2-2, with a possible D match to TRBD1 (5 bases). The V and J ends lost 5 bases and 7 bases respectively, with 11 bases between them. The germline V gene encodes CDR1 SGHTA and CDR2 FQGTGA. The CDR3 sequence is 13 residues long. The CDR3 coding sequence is TGTGCCAGCAGCGTCGACAGACTCGGGGAGCTGTTTTTT. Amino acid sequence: CASSVDRLGELFF.

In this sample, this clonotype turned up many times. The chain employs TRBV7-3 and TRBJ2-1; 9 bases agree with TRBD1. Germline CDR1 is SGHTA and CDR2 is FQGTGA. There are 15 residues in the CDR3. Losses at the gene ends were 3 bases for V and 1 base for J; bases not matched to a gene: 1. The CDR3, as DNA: TGTGCCAGCAGCTTTGGGACAGGGTCCTACAATGAGCAGTTCTTC. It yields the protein CASSFGTGSYNEQFF.

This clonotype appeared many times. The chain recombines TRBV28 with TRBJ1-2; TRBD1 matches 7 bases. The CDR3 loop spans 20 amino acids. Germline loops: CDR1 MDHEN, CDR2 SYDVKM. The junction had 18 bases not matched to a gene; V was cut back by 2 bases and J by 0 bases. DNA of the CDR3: TGTGCCAGCAGTTTAGGGCGGCAGGGGGTCCACTTTACCTCTAACTATGGCTACACCTTC. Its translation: CASSLGRQGVHFTSNYGYTF.

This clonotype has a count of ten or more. The CDR3 DNA reads TGTGCCAGCACCAGGACAGGGTTTCGTAACACCGGGGAGCTGTTTTTT. Translation: CASTRTGFRNTGELFF. The V call is TRBV6-2 or TRBV6-3, the J call TRBJ2-2, with TRBD1 matching 8 bases. The germline V gene encodes CDR1 MNHEY and CDR2 SVGEGT. The V and J ends lost 7 bases and 2 bases, in that order; junction bases with no gene match: 9. The CDR3 length is 16 residues.

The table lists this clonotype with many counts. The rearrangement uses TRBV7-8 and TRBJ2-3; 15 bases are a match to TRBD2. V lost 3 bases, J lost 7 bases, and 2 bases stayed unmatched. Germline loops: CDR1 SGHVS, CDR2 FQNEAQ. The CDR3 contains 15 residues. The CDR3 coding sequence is TGTGCCAGCAGCTTCGGGACTAGCGGGGGGTATACGCAGTATTTT. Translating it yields CASSFGTSGGYTQYF.

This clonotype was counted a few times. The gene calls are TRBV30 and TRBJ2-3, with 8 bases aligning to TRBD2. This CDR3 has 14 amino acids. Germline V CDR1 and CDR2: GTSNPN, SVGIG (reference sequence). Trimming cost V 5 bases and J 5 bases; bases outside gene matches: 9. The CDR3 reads CAWCAGGGLDTQYF. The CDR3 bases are TGTGCCTGGTGCGCGGGCGGGGGGTTAGATACGCAGTATTTT. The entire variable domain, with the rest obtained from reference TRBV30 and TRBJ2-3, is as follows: SQTIHQWPATLVQPVGSPLSLECTVEGTSNPNLYWYRQAAGRGLQLLFYSVGIGQISSEVPQNLSASRPQDRQFILSSKKLLLSDSGFYLCAWCAGGGLDTQYFGPGTRLTVL.

CDR3 region: CASSQGYLETQYF. Here the CDR3 DNA reads TGCGCCAGCAGCCAGGGGTATTTAGAGACCCAGTACTTC. The chain is built from TRBV4-1 and TRBJ2-5; D unresolved. The germline V gene has CDR1 MGHRA and CDR2 YSYEKL. Trimming removed 3 bases at V and 4 bases at J, with 9 bases between. This CDR3 region has 13 residues.

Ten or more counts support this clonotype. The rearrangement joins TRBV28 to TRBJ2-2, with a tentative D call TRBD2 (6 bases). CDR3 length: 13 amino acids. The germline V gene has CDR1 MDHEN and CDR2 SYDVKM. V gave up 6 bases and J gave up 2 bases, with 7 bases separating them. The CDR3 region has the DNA TGTGCCAGCAGGGACTACAACACCGGGGAGCTGTTTTTT. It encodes CASRDYNTGELFF.

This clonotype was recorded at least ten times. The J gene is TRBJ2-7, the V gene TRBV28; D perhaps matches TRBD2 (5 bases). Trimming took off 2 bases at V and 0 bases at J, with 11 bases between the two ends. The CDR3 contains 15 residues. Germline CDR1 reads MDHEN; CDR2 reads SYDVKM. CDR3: CASSLRGFDSYEQYF. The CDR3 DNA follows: TGTGCCAGCAGTTTACGGGGTTTTGACTCCTACGAGCAGTACTTC.

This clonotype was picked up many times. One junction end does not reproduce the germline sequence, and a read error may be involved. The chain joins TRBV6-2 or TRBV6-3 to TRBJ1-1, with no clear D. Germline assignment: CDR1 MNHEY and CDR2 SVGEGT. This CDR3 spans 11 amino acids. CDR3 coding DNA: TGTGCCAGCAGCTACTCCACTGAAGCTTTCTTT. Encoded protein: CASSYSTEAFF.

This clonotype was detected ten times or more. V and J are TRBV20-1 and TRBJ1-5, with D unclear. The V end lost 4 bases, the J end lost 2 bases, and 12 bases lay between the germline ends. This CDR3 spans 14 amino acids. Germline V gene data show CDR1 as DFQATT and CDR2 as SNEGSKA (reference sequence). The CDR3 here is CSATGVGRNQPQHF. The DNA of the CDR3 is TGCAGTGCTACCGGGGTTGGGCGCAATCAGCCCCAGCATTTT.

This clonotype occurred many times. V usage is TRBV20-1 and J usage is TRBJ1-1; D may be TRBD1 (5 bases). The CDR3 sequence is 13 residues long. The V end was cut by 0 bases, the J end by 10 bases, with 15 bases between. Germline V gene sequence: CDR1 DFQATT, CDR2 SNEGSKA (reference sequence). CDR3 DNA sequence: TGCAGTGCTAGAGATCGGGGCAGTCTCAGAGCTTTCTTT. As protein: CSARDRGSLRAFF.

The CDR3 is CARLTGAHGYTF. The CDR3 DNA follows: TGTGCCAGGCTAACAGGGGCGCATGGCTACACCTTC. J is TRBJ1-2 and V is TRBV2; TRBD1 matches at 7 bases. The ends lost 9 bases at V and 6 bases at J; junction bases unmatched: 7. The germline CDR1 and CDR2 sequences are SNHLY and FYNNEI. The CDR3 contains 12 residues.

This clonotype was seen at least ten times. CDR3 sequence: CASSTDGPRSPLHF. CDR3 sequence (DNA): TGCGCCAGCAGCACCGACGGGCCCAGGTCACCCCTCCACTTT. The chain couples TRBV5-1 to TRBJ1-6; D call uncertain. Trimming pared 4 bases from V and 10 bases from J, leaving 15 bases between. CDR1 SGHRS and CDR2 YFSETQ come from the germline V gene. The CDR3 is 14 amino acids.

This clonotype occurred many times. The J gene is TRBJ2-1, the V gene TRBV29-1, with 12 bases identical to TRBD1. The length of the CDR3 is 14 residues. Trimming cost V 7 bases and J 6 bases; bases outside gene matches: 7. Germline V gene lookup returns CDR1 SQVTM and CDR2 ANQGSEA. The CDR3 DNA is TGCAGCGCATCCGGGACAGGGGGCCGCAATGAGCAGTTCTTC. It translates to CSASGTGGRNEQFF.